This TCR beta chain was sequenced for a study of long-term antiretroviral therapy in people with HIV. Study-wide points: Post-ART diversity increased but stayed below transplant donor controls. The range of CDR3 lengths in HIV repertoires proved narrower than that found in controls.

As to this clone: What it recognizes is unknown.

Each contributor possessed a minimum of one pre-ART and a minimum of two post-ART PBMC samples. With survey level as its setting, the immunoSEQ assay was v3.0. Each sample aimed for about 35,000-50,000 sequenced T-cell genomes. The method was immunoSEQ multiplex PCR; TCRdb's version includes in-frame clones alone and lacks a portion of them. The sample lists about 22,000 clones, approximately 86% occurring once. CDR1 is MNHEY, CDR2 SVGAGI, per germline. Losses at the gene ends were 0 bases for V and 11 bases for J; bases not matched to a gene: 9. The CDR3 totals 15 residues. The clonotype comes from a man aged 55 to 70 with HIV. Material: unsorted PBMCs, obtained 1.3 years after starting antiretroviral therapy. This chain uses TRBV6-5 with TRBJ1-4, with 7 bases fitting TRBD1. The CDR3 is CASSYSGQLVQKLFF. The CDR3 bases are TGTGCCAGCAGTTACTCGGGACAGCTCGTACAGAAACTGTTTTTT.